This T cell receptor (beta chain) was identified in a study of T cell changes during pregnancy in multiple sclerosis. In germline, CDR1 is GTSNPN, CDR2 SVGIG (reference sequence). The CDR3 covers 14 residues. Trimming left V 5 bases short and J 2 bases short, with 15 bases between. Produced via immunoSEQ multiplex PCR; TCRdb's table is partial and in-frame only. Counted here are about 60,000 clones, about 89% occurring once; the ten biggest clones make up around 0.5%. Sequencing was performed on CD4+ T cells from peripheral blood mononuclear cells, taken after pregnancy. V is TRBV30 and J is TRBJ1-2; D perhaps matches TRBD1 (5 bases). This TCR derives from a female donor in good health, enrolled as a control in a pregnancy study. The CDR3 sequence: CAWGTGLLNYGYTF. The CDR3 region has the DNA TGTGCCTGGGGTACGGGACTCCTCAACTATGGCTACACCTTC. Combining the CDR3 with reference TRBV30 and TRBJ1-2 gives the whole variable domain SQTIHQWPATLVQPVGSPLSLECTVEGTSNPNLYWYRQAAGRGLQLLFYSVGIGQISSEVPQNLSASRPQDRQFILSSKKLLLSDSGFYLCAWGTGLLNYGYTFGSGTRLTVV.